The 24 T cell receptor beta chains listed next were all sequenced from one sample in a study of T-cell memory formation after mild COVID-19. MiXCR, run by TCRdb on the 5' RACE reads, gives a single entry per CDR3 protein. Of under 50,000 distinct CDR3 sequences listed, about a tenth were seen once; the top ten hold around 11%. Sequenced material: PBMCs or a T cell subset sorted from them (not recorded which). The receptors were sampled from an adult woman who had mild COVID-19 (a few samples of this study predate the infection). Cell type and time point are not known.

This clonotype showed up just a few times. The genes are TRBV27 and TRBJ1-3; no clear D gene. The length of the CDR3 is 15 residues. The germline CDR1 and CDR2 sequences are MNHEY and SMNVEV (reference sequence). V dropped 2 bases and J dropped 4 bases, with 12 bases sitting between them. The DNA of the CDR3 is TGTGCCAGCAGTTTAGGGCCGGATGGCGGAAACACCATATATTTT. Translating gives CASSLGPDGGNTIYF.

The J gene is TRBJ2-7, the V gene TRBV7-2; TRBD2 agrees at 8 bases. V dropped 8 bases and J dropped 0; count of bases not matched to a gene: 9. Germline values: CDR1 SGHTA, CDR2 FQGNSA. CDR3 length: 15 amino acids. For the CDR3, the DNA is TGTGCCAGCCGGACCCAGCGGGGGAGCTCCTACGAGCAGTACTTC. Translating gives CASRTQRGSSYEQYF.

The chain carries TRBV5-5 and TRBJ2-2; D is unclear. V was cut by 2 bases and J by 6 bases, with 8 bases left in between. In germline, CDR1 is SGHKS, CDR2 YYEKEE (reference sequence). There are 13 residues in the CDR3. The CDR3 DNA reads TGTGCCAGCAGCTTTAGATCTTCCGGGGAGCTGTTTTTT. Residues: CASSFRSSGELFF. Looking up the rest from reference TRBV5-5 and TRBJ2-2 gives the full variable domain: DAGVTQSPTHLIKTRGQQVTLRCSPISGHKSVSWYQQVLGQGPQFIFQYYEKEERGRGNFPDRFSARQFPNYSSELNVNALLLGDSALYLCASSFRSSGELFFGEGSRLTVL.

The sample holds many counts of this clonotype. The chain couples TRBV20-1 to TRBJ1-5, with TRBD1 as a possible D gene (5 bases). The germline V gene encodes CDR1 DFQATT and CDR2 SNEGSKA (reference sequence). V was shortened by 6 bases and J by 3 bases, with 18 bases between the two germline ends. The CDR3 consists of 15 residues. Here the CDR3 DNA reads TGCAGTGCGAACACGGGGGTGCCCACCAATCAGCCCCAGCATTTT. It encodes CSANTGVPTNQPQHF.

This rearrangement joins TRBV5-1 to TRBJ1-1; possibly TRBD1 for D (6 bases). CDR1 is SGHRS, CDR2 YFSETQ, per germline. With 4 bases removed from V and 7 bases from J, the gap between germline ends came to 17 bases. The CDR3 is 14 residues long. CDR3 sequence (DNA): TGCGCCAGCAGCACCACGACAGGAGTAAGTGAAGCTTTCTTT. Translated, it gives CASSTTTGVSEAFF.

The chain recombines TRBV9 with TRBJ1-5; D call uncertain. V lost 4 bases, J lost 6 bases, and 11 bases lay in between. The CDR3 length is 13 residues. CDR1 and CDR2 (germline): SGDLS, YYNGEE. CDR3 sequence reads: CASSPTSSQPQHF. For the CDR3, the DNA is TGTGCCAGCAGCCCCACGTCAAGTCAGCCCCAGCATTTT.

The chain combines TRBV4-2 with TRBJ2-1, with 14 nucleotides matching TRBD2. V was clipped by 2 bases and J by 8 bases; unmatched bases: 5. In germline, CDR1 is LGHNA, CDR2 YNFKEQ. The CDR3 runs 16 residues. As DNA, the CDR3 is TGTGCCAGCAGCCAATCCGGGACTAGCGGGAGCGATGAGCAGTTCTTC. This gives the protein CASSQSGTSGSDEQFF.

DNA for the CDR3: TGTGCCAGCAGCGCCGCCGGGACAGGGAATCAGCCCCAGCATTTT. It encodes CASSAAGTGNQPQHF. The chain has TRBV9 and TRBJ1-5, with TRBD1 matching over 9 bases. Germline V CDR1 and CDR2: SGDLS, YYNGEE. The CDR3 spans 15 residues. V was clipped by 3 bases and J by 4 bases; unmatched bases: 5. Looking up the rest from reference TRBV9 and TRBJ1-5 gives the full variable domain: DSGVTQTPKHLITATGQRVTLRCSPRSGDLSVYWYQQSLDQGLQFLIQYYNGEERAKGNILERFSAQQFPDLHSELNLSSLELGDSALYFCASSAAGTGNQPQHFGDGTRLSIL.

This clonotype was observed a few times. The rearrangement joins TRBV29-1 to TRBJ2-7; D not certain. The CDR3 runs to 12 residues. V was trimmed by 4 bases and J by 0 bases, leaving 7 bases between them. Per germline, CDR1 SQVTM and CDR2 ANQGSEA. CDR3 coding DNA: TGCAGCGTTGCTTACTTCTCCTACGAGCAGTACTTC. Its translation is CSVAYFSYEQYF.

This clonotype was seen repeatedly, ten times or more. The rearrangement joins TRBV20-1 to TRBJ2-7; D might be TRBD2 (6 bases). V lost 4 bases and J 2 bases, leaving 15 bases between the germline ends. Germline loops: CDR1 DFQATT, CDR2 SNEGSKA (reference sequence). The CDR3 sequence is 14 residues long. This CDR3 is CSAIISGPPYEQYF. In DNA form, the CDR3 reads TGCAGTGCTATAATTAGCGGCCCTCCCTACGAGCAGTACTTC.

The V call is TRBV3-1, the J call TRBJ1-6; D unresolved. Germline assignment: CDR1 LGHDT and CDR2 YNNKEL (reference sequence). Trimming cost V 2 bases and J 6 bases, with 8 bases left between them. The CDR3 extends over 14 amino acids. The DNA of the CDR3 is TGTGCCAGCAGCCAAACTGAGGGTAATTCACCCCTCCACTTT. Its translation is CASSQTEGNSPLHF.

This clonotype has only a few counts. The chain uses TRBV6-2 or TRBV6-3 and TRBJ1-3; no reliable D call. Between the trimmed V and J ends, which lost 6 bases and 0 bases, there was a span of 12 bases. This CDR3 contains 15 residues. CDR1 is MNHEY, CDR2 SVGEGT, per germline. CDR3 sequence reads: CASRRPGISGNTIYF. As DNA, the CDR3 is TGTGCCAGCAGGCGCCCCGGGATCTCTGGAAACACCATATATTTT.

By sample share, this clonotype is medium-sized. The chain combines TRBV18 with TRBJ1-2; weak D call: TRBD1 (5 bases). The CDR3 contains 14 residues. The V end was cut by 4 bases, the J end by 3 bases, with 12 bases between. The germline V gene has CDR1 KGHSH and CDR2 LQKENI. The CDR3 bases are TGTGCCAGCTCACACCCAGGGCGGGACTATGGCTACACCTTC. It yields the protein CASSHPGRDYGYTF.

The chain recombines TRBV6-5 with TRBJ2-6; the D is unclear. V was cut by 6 bases and J by 2 bases, with 11 bases left in between. The germline V gene has CDR1 MNHEY and CDR2 SVGAGI. The CDR3 has 15 residues. The CDR3, as DNA: TGTGCCAGCAGCAATTTACTGACTGGGGCCAACGTCCTGACTTTC. It yields the protein CASSNLLTGANVLTF.

Relative to its sample, this clonotype is medium-sized. This chain connects TRBV25-1 to TRBJ1-6, with 7 bases that match TRBD1. V was clipped by 6 bases and J by 7 bases; unmatched bases: 12. The CDR3 sequence is 16 residues long. Germline V gives CDR1 MGHDK, CDR2 SYGVNS. The CDR3 sequence is CASSNTNQGGNSPLHF. The DNA of the CDR3 is TGTGCCAGCAGCAACACCAACCAGGGGGGGAATTCACCCCTCCACTTT.

The V and J genes are TRBV30 and TRBJ2-3, with a weak D call TRBD2 (6 bases). The CDR3 runs 15 residues. Germline V gene sequence: CDR1 GTSNPN, CDR2 SVGIG (reference sequence). Trimming left V 5 bases short and J 0 bases short, with 15 bases between. CDR3: CAWDAGRFSTDTQYF. The DNA of the CDR3 is TGTGCCTGGGATGCAGGGAGGTTTAGCACAGATACGCAGTATTTT. The full variable domain, in which reference TRBV30 and TRBJ2-3 provide the parts outside the CDR3, is SQTIHQWPATLVQPVGSPLSLECTVEGTSNPNLYWYRQAAGRGLQLLFYSVGIGQISSEVPQNLSASRPQDRQFILSSKKLLLSDSGFYLCAWDAGRFSTDTQYFGPGTRLTVL.

V usage is TRBV27 and J usage is TRBJ1-1; unclear D gene. The CDR3 has 15 amino acids. Trimming took off 4 bases at V and 1 base at J, with 13 bases between the two ends. Germline lookup yields CDR1 MNHEY and CDR2 SMNVEV (reference sequence). The chain's CDR3 is CASSSQSAQNTEAFF. CDR3 bases: TGTGCCAGCAGTTCCCAGTCAGCCCAGAACACTGAAGCTTTCTTT.

The chain links TRBV15 to TRBJ2-5, with D perhaps TRBD1 or TRBD2 (6 bases each). Germline V lookup: CDR1 LNHNV, CDR2 YYDKDF (reference sequence). Trimming took off 5 bases at V and 2 bases at J, with 9 bases between the two ends. The CDR3 sequence is 13 residues long. The CDR3: CATSWGAQETQYF. The CDR3 coding sequence is TGTGCCACCAGCTGGGGGGCACAAGAGACCCAGTACTTC.

The J gene is TRBJ2-1, the V gene TRBV29-1, with D unclear. The CDR3 consists of 14 residues. Trimming took off 3 bases at V and 0 bases at J, with 9 bases between the two ends. Germline V CDR1 and CDR2: SQVTM, ANQGSEA. The CDR3 region is CSVDSAASYNEQFF. The CDR3 nucleotides are TGCAGCGTTGACTCGGCTGCCTCCTACAATGAGCAGTTCTTC.

V is TRBV25-1 and J is TRBJ2-3, with D maybe TRBD1 (6 bases). This CDR3 has 16 residues. Germline V gives CDR1 MGHDK, CDR2 SYGVNS. Trimming removed 2 bases at V and 2 bases at J, with 14 bases between. The CDR3, as DNA: TGTGCCAGCAGTGAAACTGACAGGATTAACACAGATACGCAGTATTTT. It specifies CASSETDRINTDTQYF.

A few counts support this clonotype. V usage is TRBV24-1 and J usage is TRBJ2-5; 7 bases agree with TRBD2. The CDR3 covers 15 residues. The J segment lost 5 bases and the V segment lost 1 base, leaving 6 bases of the junction unmatched. Looked up from germline, CDR1 is KGHDR and CDR2 is SFDVKD. This CDR3 is CATSDFGGSLETQYF. DNA for the CDR3: TGTGCCACCAGTGATTTTGGCGGGAGCCTGGAGACCCAGTACTTC.

This clonotype turned up a few times. The chain is built from TRBV9 and TRBJ1-1; 8 positions match TRBD1. This CDR3 region has 13 residues. The germline V gene encodes CDR1 SGDLS and CDR2 YYNGEE. V dropped 3 bases and J dropped 11; count of bases not matched to a gene: 9. The CDR3 here is CASSETGTGGAFF. For the CDR3, the DNA is TGTGCCAGCAGCGAAACCGGGACAGGAGGGGCTTTCTTT.

This clonotype was counted ten times or more. The J gene is TRBJ2-2, the V gene TRBV7-3; D not certain. The CDR3 loop spans 12 amino acids. Germline values: CDR1 SGHTA, CDR2 FQGTGA. V lost 3 bases to trimming and J lost 4 bases, with 3 bases between them. The chain's CDR3 is CASSLGTGELFF. Written as DNA, the CDR3 is TGTGCCAGCAGCTTGGGCACCGGGGAGCTGTTTTTT.

Only a few counts were recorded for this clonotype. V gene TRBV6-2 or TRBV6-3 combines with J gene TRBJ2-2; D possibly corresponds to TRBD2 (6 bases). The ends were cut back, 2 bases at V and 6 bases at J, with 16 bases in the middle. The V gene's germline CDR1 is MNHEY and CDR2 SVGEGT. The CDR3 loop spans 16 amino acids. CDR3 coding DNA: TGTGCCAGCAGTTACCCGTCGGGGGAGGTATCCGGGGAGCTGTTTTTT. It specifies CASSYPSGEVSGELFF.